This entry lists 7 T cell receptor beta chains sequenced from one sample in a study of identical twins' blood T cells (dated by TCRdb to 2013 to 2014). Library prep was done by 5' RACE. Instrument on record: Illumina Genome Analyzer IIx. TCRdb took the public reads, trimmed them with fastp at Q25, ran MiXCR for clone calling and kept in-frame beta chains. All rows with the same CDR3 protein become a single entry with the most common DNA and genes. The sample includes a few hundred thousand distinct CDR3 sequences, with over 25% observed a single time. The ten largest clones take up around 5.6% of the sample. The sequenced sample consisted of PBMCs. The receptor source for this set is a woman aged 18-55 years in good health.

On this clonotype: Compared with germline, one end of the junction differs, possibly owing to a read error. This chain joins TRBV29-1 and TRBJ1-1, with D perhaps TRBD1 (5 bases). Per germline, CDR1 SQVTM and CDR2 ANQGSEA. The CDR3 covers 13 residues. CDR3 protein: CSVEAGRNTEVFF. CDR3 nucleotides: TGCAGCGTTGAGGCAGGGAGGAACACTGAAGTTTTCTTT.

The sample holds a few counts of this clonotype. V is TRBV13 and J is TRBJ1-1; D is perhaps TRBD1 (5 bases). Looked up from germline, CDR1 is PRHDT and CDR2 is FYEKMQ (reference sequence). V gave up 9 bases and J gave up 8 bases, with 19 bases separating them. The CDR3 extends over 13 amino acids. The CDR3 region is CASSRGLYVEAFF. CDR3 coding DNA: TGTGCCAGTTCTCGGGGACTGTACGTAGAAGCTTTCTTT.

Many counts were recorded for this clonotype. This sequence joins TRBV7-9 and TRBJ2-1; a possible D gene is TRBD2 (6 bases). Between the trimmed V and J ends, which lost 5 bases and 0 bases, there was a span of 11 bases. CDR1 is SEHNR and CDR2 is FQNEAQ in the germline V gene (reference sequence). The length of the CDR3 is 15 residues. CDR3: CASSAGLSSYNEQFF. The CDR3 DNA reads TGTGCCAGCAGCGCGGGACTTAGCTCCTACAATGAGCAGTTCTTC.

This clonotype was detected only a few times. The V gene is TRBV7-2, the J gene TRBJ2-5; D perhaps matches TRBD2 (5 bases). The germline V gene has CDR1 SGHTA and CDR2 FQGNSA. V was shortened by 2 bases and J by 5 bases, with 6 bases between the two germline ends. There are 12 residues in the CDR3. The CDR3 reads CASSLTRETQYF. For the CDR3, the DNA is TGTGCCAGCAGCTTAACTAGGGAGACCCAGTACTTC.

The rearrangement joins TRBV28 to TRBJ1-6; perhaps TRBD1 as D (5 bases). This CDR3 has 15 residues. Between the trimmed V and J ends, which lost 5 bases and 14 bases, there was a span of 22 bases. The germline CDR1 and CDR2 sequences are MDHEN and SYDVKM. This chain's CDR3 is CASSGQGADGVSLHF. CDR3 nucleotide sequence: TGTGCCAGCAGTGGGCAGGGAGCCGACGGAGTTTCCCTCCACTTT.

Details on this clonotype: The junction departs from germline at one end; a sequencing error may be responsible. The genes are TRBV7-6 and TRBJ2-3; 7 bases are a match to TRBD2. This CDR3 is built from 12 residues. CDR1 and CDR2 from the germline V gene are SGHVS and FNYEAQ. The CDR3 coding sequence is TGTTCCAGCAGCCCTCCAGCGGGGTCGTCGTATTTT. Its protein is CSSSPPAGSSYF.

The chain links TRBV10-3 to TRBJ1-1, with 9 bases lining up with TRBD1. The germline gives CDR1 ENHRY, CDR2 SYGVKD. The CDR3 is made up of 15 amino acids. The V segment lost 2 bases and the J segment 3 bases; nucleotides outside the gene matches: 4. CDR3 protein: CAISEGTGPYTEAFF. The CDR3 DNA reads as TGTGCCATCAGTGAGGGGACAGGGCCGTACACTGAAGCTTTCTTT.